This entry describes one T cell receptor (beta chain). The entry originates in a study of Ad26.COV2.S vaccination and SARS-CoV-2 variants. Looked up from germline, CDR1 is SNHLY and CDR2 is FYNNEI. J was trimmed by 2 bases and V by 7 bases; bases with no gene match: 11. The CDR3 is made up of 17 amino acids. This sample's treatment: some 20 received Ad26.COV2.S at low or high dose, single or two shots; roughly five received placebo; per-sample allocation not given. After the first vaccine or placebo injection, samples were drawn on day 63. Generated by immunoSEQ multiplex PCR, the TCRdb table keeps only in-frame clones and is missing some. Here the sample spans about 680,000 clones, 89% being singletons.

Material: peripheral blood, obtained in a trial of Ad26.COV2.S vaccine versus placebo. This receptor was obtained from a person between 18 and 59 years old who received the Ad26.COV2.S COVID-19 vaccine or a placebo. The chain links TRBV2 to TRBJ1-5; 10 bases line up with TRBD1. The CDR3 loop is CASMGDRGLRGNQPQHF. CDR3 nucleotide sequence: TGTGCCAGCATGGGTGACAGGGGGCTTCGTGGCAATCAGCCCCAGCATTTT. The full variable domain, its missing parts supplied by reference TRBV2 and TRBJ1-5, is EPEVTQTPSHQVTQMGQEVILRCVPISNHLYFYWYRQILGQKVEFLVSFYNNEISEKSEIFDDQFSVERPDGSNFTLKIRSTKLEDSAMYFCASMGDRGLRGNQPQHFGDGTRLSIL.